This T cell receptor (beta chain) was found in a study of cytomegalovirus exposure and HLA in healthy donors. Background on the study: As released early, the data held roughly 85 million unique TCRs from HLA-typed donors.

The CDR3 is 16 residues long. Germline CDR1 and CDR2: SNHLY and FYNNEI. V lost 5 bases, J lost 4 bases, and 5 bases stayed unmatched. For this clone: Its antigen is unidentified.

Study-wide findings and caveats: What a later analysis showed was that several of the most significant clusters appeared linked to common viral pathogens. According to a later analysis, donors in an Asian-associated ancestry cluster reportedly had fewer N-insertions than the roughly 640-donor mean.

13 Jbeta primers and 60 Vbeta primers were used for the PCR. Generated by immunoSEQ multiplex PCR, the TCRdb table keeps only in-frame clones and is missing some. The sample carries 200,000 to 250,000 clones, around 80% recorded once. V is TRBV2 and J is TRBJ2-1; 13 bases line up with TRBD2. This TCR derives from a woman aged 55-70 years in good health and CMV-seropositive. Sequenced material: PBMCs. The CDR3 protein is CASSTSGGAIYNEQFF. In DNA form, the CDR3 reads TGTGCCAGCAGTACTAGCGGGGGGGCAATATACAATGAGCAGTTCTTC.